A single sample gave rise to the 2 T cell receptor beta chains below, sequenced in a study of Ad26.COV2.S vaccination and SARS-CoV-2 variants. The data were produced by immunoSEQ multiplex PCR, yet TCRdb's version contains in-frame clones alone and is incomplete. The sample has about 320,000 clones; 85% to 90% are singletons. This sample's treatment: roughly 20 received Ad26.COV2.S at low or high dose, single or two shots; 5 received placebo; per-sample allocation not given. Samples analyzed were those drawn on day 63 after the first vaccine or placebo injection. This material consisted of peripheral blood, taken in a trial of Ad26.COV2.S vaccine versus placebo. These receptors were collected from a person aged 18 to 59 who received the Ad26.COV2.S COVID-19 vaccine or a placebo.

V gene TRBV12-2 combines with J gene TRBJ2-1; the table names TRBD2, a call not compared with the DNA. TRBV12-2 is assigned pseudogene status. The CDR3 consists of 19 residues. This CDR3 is CASPRGGCVAGGGRNEQFF. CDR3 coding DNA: TGTGCAAGTCCCCGAGGAGGCTGTGTAGCGGGGGGTGGTAGGAATGAGCAGTTCTTC.

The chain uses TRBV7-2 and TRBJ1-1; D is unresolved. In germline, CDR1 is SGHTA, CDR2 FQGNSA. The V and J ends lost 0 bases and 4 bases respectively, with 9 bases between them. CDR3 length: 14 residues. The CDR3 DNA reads TGTGCCAGCAGCTTAGCTGTTCCGGGCACTGAAGCTTTCTTT. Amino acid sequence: CASSLAVPGTEAFF.